Detailed here is one T cell receptor (beta chain). Its target is not known. Single viable CD3+CD4+CD8-CD45RO+ cells were sorted as the memory CD4+ T cells. The assay was immunoSEQ multiplex PCR, and TCRdb's table has in-frame clones only and misses some. This repertoire shows some 30,000 clones, 65% to 80% found once; its top ten account for less than 0.65%. The V end lost 0 bases, the J end lost 7 bases, and 14 bases lay between the germline ends. The CDR3 is 15 amino acids. The germline V gene has CDR1 SGHDN and CDR2 FVKESK. This sample is drawn from a study of memory CD4+ T cells and cytomegalovirus serostatus. Study as a whole: Of the healthy Belgian adults, several were CMV seropositive and 20 to 30 seronegative. General observations from the study: The CMV-associated TCR signature appears largely within the CD4+ memory repertoire. Each of approximately 63 CMV-associated TCRbeta sequences occurred in one to five individuals.

The receptor was derived from an adult in good health and CMV-seronegative. Some clones in this sample may be carry-over from other donors' samples. Sequencing was carried out using memory CD4+ T cells from blood. The rearrangement links TRBV14 to TRBJ2-3; D call uncertain. The CDR3 here is CASSQDNLAGYTQYF. The CDR3, as DNA: TGTGCCAGCAGCCAAGATAATCTGGCCGGATATACGCAGTATTTT.